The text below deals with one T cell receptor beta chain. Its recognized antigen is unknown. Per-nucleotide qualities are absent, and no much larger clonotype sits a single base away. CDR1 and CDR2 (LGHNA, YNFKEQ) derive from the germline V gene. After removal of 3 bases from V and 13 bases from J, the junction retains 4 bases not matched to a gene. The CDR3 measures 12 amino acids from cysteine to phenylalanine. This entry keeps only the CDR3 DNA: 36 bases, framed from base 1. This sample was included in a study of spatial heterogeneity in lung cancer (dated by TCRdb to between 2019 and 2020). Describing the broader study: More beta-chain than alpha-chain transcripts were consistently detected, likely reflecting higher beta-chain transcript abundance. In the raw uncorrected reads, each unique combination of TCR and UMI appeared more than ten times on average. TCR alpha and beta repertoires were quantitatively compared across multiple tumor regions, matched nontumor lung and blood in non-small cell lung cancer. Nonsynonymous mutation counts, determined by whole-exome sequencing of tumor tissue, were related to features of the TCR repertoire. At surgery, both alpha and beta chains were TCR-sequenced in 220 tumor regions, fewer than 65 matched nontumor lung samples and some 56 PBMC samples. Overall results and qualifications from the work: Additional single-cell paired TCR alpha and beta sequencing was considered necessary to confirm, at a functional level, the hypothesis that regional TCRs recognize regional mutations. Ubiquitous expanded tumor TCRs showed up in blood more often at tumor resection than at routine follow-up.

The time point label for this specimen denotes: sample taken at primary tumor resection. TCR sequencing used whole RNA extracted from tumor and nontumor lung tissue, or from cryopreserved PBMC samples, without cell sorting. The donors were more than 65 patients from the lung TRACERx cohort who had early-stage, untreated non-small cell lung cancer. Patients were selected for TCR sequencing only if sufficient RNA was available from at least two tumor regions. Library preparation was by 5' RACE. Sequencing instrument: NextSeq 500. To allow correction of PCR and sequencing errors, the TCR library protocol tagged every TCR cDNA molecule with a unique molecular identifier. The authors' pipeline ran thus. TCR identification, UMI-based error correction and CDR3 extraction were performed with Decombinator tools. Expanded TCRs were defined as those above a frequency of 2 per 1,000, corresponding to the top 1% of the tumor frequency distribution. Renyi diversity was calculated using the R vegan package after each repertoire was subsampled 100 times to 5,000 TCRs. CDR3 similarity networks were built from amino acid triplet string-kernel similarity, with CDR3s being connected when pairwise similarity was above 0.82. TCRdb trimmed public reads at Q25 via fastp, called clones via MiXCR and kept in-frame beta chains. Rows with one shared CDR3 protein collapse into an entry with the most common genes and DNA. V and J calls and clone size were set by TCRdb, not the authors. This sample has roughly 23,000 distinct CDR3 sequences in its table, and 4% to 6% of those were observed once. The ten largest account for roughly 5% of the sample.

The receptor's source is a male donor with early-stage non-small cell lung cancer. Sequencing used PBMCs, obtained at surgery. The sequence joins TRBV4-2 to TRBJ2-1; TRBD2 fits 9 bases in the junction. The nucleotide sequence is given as TGTGCCAGCAGCCAGCGGGGGGGCTACCAGTTCTTC. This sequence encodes CASSQRGGYQFF.